The 13 T cell receptor beta chains below were found in one sample sequenced in a study of PD-1 blockade in classical Hodgkin lymphoma. Sequencing used immunoSEQ multiplex PCR; TCRdb keeps in-frame clones, though not all of them. This table holds fewer than 30,000 clones, around 84% found once. Time point described: cycle 4 day 1 (C4D1), after six to seven weeks of nivolumab. Exposure to brentuximab vedotin varied, and each patient had relapsed following autologous stem cell transplantation. The material sequenced was peripheral blood mononuclear cells (PBMCs), taken before the fourth cycle of nivolumab. Receptors were obtained from a human donor with classical Hodgkin lymphoma.

This clone was picked up one time. J is TRBJ1-1 and V is TRBV5-1; no clear D. Trimming removed 3 bases from V and 1 base from J, with 13 bases in between. CDR3 length: 15 amino acids. Germline V gene lookup returns CDR1 SGHRS and CDR2 YFSETQ. The DNA for the CDR3 is TGCGCCAGCAGCTCTCCGGGGATCCCGAACACTGAAGCTTTCTTT. This translates into CASSSPGIPNTEAFF.

The rearrangement links TRBV4-3 to TRBJ1-1; D uncertain. Per germline, CDR1 LGHNA and CDR2 YSLEER. The CDR3 has 14 residues. The V end was cut by 4 bases, the J end by 1 base, with 10 bases between. CDR3 bases: TGCGCCAGCAGCCCCCGTTCCTGGAACACTGAAGCTTTCTTT. Its translation is CASSPRSWNTEAFF.

This sequence joins TRBV11-3 and TRBJ2-5; D is unresolved. Between the trimmed V and J ends, which lost 3 bases and 1 base, there was a span of 15 bases. The CDR3 is 16 residues long. CDR1 is SGHNT and CDR2 is YENEEA in the germline V gene. In DNA, the CDR3 is TGTGCCAGCAGCTTTGGGGTAAACCCCGGCCAAGAGACCCAGTACTTC. This codes for CASSFGVNPGQETQYF.

This chain links TRBV2 with TRBJ2-3; 7 bases match TRBD2. V lost 0 bases and J lost 4; bases outside the gene matches: 4. The CDR3 loop spans 15 amino acids. Germline values: CDR1 SNHLY, CDR2 FYNNEI. The CDR3 loop reads CASSEAGGLADTQYF. CDR3 bases: TGTGCCAGCAGTGAAGCGGGAGGGCTCGCAGATACGCAGTATTTT.

V gene TRBV7-8 combines with J gene TRBJ1-1; no clear D gene. This CDR3 is built from 12 residues. Germline V gene lookup returns CDR1 SGHVS and CDR2 FQNEAQ. Trimming shortened V by 4 bases and J by 4 bases, and 7 bases separated the two germline ends. The CDR3 spells CASSSGVTEAFF. CDR3 coding DNA: TGTGCCAGCAGCTCCGGGGTCACTGAAGCTTTCTTT.

The V and J genes are TRBV7-6 and TRBJ2-7; TRBD1 matches at 8 bases. The CDR3 has 14 amino acids. V gave up 3 bases and J gave up 4 bases; unmatched junction bases: 5. The germline CDR1 and CDR2 sequences are SGHVS and FNYEAQ. The CDR3: CASSFGTGIYEQYF. CDR3 sequence (DNA): TGTGCCAGCAGCTTCGGGACAGGAATTTACGAGCAGTACTTC.

The rearrangement uses TRBV7-9 and TRBJ2-7, with 10 bases matching TRBD1. J gave up 6 bases and V 6 bases, and 8 bases lay outside the gene matches. Per the germline V gene, CDR1 is SEHNR and CDR2 is FQNEAQ (reference sequence). The CDR3 has 14 amino acids. CDR3 sequence (DNA): TGTGCCAGCAGGGGACAGGGGTCCTCTCTCGAGCAGTACTTC. It codes for CASRGQGSSLEQYF.

This clone was observed a few times. The V call is TRBV15, the J call TRBJ2-6; TRBD1 matches 8 bases. The CDR3 is made up of 17 amino acids. The V and J ends lost 0 bases and 1 base, in that order; junction bases with no gene match: 2. Germline CDR1 is LNHNV and CDR2 is YYDKDF (reference sequence). The CDR3 sequence is CATSRDNRGSGANVLTF. The CDR3 DNA reads TGTGCCACCAGCAGAGATAACAGGGGGTCTGGGGCCAACGTCCTGACTTTC.

The V gene is TRBV6-5, the J gene TRBJ2-7, with 10 positions matching TRBD2. Germline V lookup: CDR1 MNHEY, CDR2 SVGAGI. V was pared by 5 bases and J by 12 bases, with 13 bases of the junction left unmatched. CDR3 length: 14 residues. The CDR3 protein is CASSRLAGQLRWYF. CDR3 nucleotide sequence: TGTGCCAGCAGTAGACTAGCGGGCCAGCTACGATGGTACTTC.

This clone was counted a single time. The rearrangement joins TRBV5-1 to TRBJ2-5; 7 bases fit TRBD1. This CDR3 has 15 amino acids. Unmatched junction bases numbered 5, after V lost 1 base and J lost 2 bases. Looked up from germline, CDR1 is SGHRS and CDR2 is YFSETQ. The CDR3 region has the DNA TGCGCCAGCAGCTTGCCAGGGGGAAGGCAAGAGACCCAGTACTTC. Translation: CASSLPGGRQETQYF.

This clone was detected once. The chain links TRBV6-5 to TRBJ1-1; no firm D call. The CDR3 extends over 14 amino acids. Trimming removed 2 bases from V and 0 bases from J, with 7 bases in between. Germline lookup yields CDR1 MNHEY and CDR2 SVGAGI. The CDR3 DNA is TGTGCCAGCAGTTACGAGGTCATGAACACTGAAGCTTTCTTT. This encodes CASSYEVMNTEAFF.

This rearrangement joins TRBV27 to TRBJ2-7; 7 nucleotides align to TRBD2. V trimming: 6 bases; J trimming: 3 bases; junction bases outside the gene matches: 11. Germline values: CDR1 MNHEY, CDR2 SMNVEV (reference sequence). This CDR3 is built from 15 residues. Here the CDR3 reads CASSPAVGGGYEQYF. CDR3 DNA: TGTGCCAGCAGCCCCGCCGTGGGGGGGGGCTACGAGCAGTACTTC.

This clone was recorded only once. The chain employs TRBV28 and TRBJ2-1, with 7 nucleotides matching TRBD2. This CDR3 has 16 residues. V was clipped by 7 bases and J by 0 bases; unmatched bases: 9. Per the germline V gene, CDR1 is MDHEN and CDR2 is SYDVKM. The CDR3 loop is CASNRGEGISYNEQFF. Here the CDR3 DNA reads TGTGCCAGCAACCGAGGGGAGGGAATCTCCTACAATGAGCAGTTCTTC.